This record covers a single T cell receptor (beta chain). This sample is drawn from a study of T cell responses to AZD1222 COVID-19 vaccine. Assay used: immunoSEQ multiplex PCR; TCRdb lists only in-frame clones, some missing. The sample lists 60,000 to 70,000 clones, around 86% occurring once. Sequencing used peripheral blood, obtained on day 0 of AZD1222 vaccination. The clonotype was recovered from an adult in good health.

The DNA for the CDR3 is TGTGCCACCAGTGATTTGAGGGCGAGCTCCTATAATTCACCCCTCCACTTT. As protein: CATSDLRASSYNSPLHF. V usage is TRBV24-1 and J usage is TRBJ1-6; no definite D call. The germline V and J ends were trimmed by 0 bases and 0 bases, with 8 bases remaining between them. This CDR3 has 17 amino acids. Per the germline V gene, CDR1 is KGHDR and CDR2 is SFDVKD.